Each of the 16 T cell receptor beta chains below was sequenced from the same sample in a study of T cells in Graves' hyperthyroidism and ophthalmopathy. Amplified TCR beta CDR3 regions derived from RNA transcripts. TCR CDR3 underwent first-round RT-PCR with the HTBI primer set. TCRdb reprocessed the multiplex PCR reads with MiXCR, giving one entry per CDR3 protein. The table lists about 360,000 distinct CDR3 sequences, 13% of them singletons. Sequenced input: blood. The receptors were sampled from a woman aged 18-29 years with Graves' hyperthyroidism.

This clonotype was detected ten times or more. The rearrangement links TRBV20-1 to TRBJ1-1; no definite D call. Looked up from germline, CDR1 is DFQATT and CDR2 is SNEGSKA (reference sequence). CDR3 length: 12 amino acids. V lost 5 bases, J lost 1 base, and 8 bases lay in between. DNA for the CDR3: TGCAGTGCTGGACGGCCGAACACTGAAGCTTTCTTT. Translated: CSAGRPNTEAFF.

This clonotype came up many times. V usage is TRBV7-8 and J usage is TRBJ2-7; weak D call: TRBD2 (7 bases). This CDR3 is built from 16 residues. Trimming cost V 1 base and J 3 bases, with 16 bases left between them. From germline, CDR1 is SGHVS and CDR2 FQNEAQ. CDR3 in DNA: TGTGCCAGCAGCTTAGGGGGGGGGACACTCGGCTACGAGCAGTACTTC. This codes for CASSLGGGTLGYEQYF.

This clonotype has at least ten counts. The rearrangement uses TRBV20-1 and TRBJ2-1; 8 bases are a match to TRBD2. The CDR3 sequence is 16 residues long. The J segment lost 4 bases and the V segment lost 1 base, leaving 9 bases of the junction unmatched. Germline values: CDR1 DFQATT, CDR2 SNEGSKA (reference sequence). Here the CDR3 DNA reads TGCAGTGCTAGAGTACTAGCGGAAATACTGTACAATGAGCAGTTCTTC. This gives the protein CSARVLAEILYNEQFF.

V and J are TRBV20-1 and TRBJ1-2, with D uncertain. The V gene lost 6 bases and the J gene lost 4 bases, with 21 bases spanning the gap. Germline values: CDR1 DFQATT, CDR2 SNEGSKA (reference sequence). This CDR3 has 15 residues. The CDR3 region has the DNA TGCAGTGCCATCTCGGGTTCCCAGGAAAGCTATGGCTACACCTTC. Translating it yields CSAISGSQESYGYTF.

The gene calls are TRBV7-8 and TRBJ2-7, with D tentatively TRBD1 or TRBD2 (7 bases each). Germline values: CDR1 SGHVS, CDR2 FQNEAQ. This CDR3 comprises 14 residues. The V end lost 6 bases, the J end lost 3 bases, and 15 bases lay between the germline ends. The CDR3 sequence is CASRRGGQSYEQYF. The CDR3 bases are TGTGCCAGCAGGAGGGGGGGACAGAGCTACGAGCAGTACTTC.

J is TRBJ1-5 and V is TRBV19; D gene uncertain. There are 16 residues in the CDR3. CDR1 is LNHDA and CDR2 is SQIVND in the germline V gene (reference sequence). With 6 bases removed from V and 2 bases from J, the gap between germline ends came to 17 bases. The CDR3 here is CASSISWRLGNQPQHF. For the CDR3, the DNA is TGTGCCAGTAGCATCTCTTGGAGGCTGGGCAATCAGCCCCAGCATTTT.

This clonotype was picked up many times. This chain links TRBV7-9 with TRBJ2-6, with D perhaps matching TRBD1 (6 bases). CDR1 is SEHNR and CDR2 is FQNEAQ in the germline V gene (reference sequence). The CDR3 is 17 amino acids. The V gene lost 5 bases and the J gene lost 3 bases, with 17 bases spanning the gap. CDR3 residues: CASSETMGASGANVLTF. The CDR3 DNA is TGTGCCAGCAGCGAAACCATGGGGGCAAGTGGGGCCAACGTCCTGACTTTC.

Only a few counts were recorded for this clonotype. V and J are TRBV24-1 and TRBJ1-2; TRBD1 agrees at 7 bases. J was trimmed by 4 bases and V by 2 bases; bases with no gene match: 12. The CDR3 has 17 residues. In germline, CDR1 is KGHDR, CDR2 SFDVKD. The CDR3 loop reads CATSDSTHRGAFYGYTF. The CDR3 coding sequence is TGTGCCACCAGTGATTCGACACACAGGGGCGCGTTCTATGGCTACACCTTC.

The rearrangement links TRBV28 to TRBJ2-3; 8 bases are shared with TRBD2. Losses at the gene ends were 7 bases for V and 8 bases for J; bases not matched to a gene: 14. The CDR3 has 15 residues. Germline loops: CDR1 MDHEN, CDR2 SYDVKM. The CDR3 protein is CASKVRGGYARTQYF. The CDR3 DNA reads TGTGCCAGCAAGGTACGGGGGGGGTATGCACGTACGCAGTATTTT.

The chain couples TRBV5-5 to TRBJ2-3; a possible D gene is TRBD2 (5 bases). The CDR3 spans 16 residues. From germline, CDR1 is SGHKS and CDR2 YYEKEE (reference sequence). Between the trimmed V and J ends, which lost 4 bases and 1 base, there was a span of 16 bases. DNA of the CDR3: TGTGCCAGCAGCGGACTTTATGGCGGCCGCACAGATACGCAGTATTTT. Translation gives CASSGLYGGRTDTQYF.

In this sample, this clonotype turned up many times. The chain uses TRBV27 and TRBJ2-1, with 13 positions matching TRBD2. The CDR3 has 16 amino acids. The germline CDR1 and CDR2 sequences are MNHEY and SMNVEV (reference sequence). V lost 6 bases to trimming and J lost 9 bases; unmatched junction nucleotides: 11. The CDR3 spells CASSPGLAGAKVEQFF. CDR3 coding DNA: TGTGCCAGCAGCCCCGGACTAGCGGGAGCAAAGGTTGAGCAGTTCTTC.

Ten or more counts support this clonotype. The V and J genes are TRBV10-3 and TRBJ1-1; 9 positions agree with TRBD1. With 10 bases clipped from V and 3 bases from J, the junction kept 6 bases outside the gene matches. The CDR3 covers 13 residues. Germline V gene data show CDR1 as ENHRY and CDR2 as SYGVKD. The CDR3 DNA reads TGTGCCACCCGGACAGGGGCGGACACTGAAGCTTTCTTT. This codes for CATRTGADTEAFF.

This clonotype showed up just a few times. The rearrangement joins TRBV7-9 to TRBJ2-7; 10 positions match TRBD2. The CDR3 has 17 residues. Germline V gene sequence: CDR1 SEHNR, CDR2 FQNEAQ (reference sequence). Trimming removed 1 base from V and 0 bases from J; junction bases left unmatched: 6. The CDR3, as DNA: TGTGCCAGCAGCTTAGGAACCGGGACTAGCGTCTCCTACGAGCAGTACTTC. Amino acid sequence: CASSLGTGTSVSYEQYF.

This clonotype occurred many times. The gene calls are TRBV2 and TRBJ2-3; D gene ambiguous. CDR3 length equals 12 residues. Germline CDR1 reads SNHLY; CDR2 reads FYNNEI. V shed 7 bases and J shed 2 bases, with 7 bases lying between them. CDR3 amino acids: CASTASTDTQYF. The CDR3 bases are TGTGCCAGCACGGCCTCCACAGATACGCAGTATTTT.

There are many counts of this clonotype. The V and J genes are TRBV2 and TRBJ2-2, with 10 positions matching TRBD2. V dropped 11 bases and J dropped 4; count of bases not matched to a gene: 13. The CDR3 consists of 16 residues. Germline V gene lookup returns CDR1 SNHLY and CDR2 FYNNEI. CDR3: CASNPLAGGGTGELFF. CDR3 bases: TGTGCCTCCAACCCTTTAGCGGGGGGAGGCACCGGGGAGCTGTTTTTT. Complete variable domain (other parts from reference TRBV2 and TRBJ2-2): EPEVTQTPSHQVTQMGQEVILRCVPISNHLYFYWYRQILGQKVEFLVSFYNNEISEKSEIFDDQFSVERPDGSNFTLKIRSTKLEDSAMYFCASNPLAGGGTGELFFGEGSRLTVL.

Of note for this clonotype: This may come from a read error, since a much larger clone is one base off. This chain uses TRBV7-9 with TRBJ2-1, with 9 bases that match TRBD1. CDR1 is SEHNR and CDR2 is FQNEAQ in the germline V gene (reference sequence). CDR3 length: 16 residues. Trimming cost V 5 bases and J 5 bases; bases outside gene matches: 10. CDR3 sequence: CASSLPGTGNNNEQFF. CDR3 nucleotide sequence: TGTGCCAGCAGCCTACCCGGGACAGGGAATAACAATGAGCAGTTCTTC.